By its share, the clone carrying this T cell receptor (beta chain) is medium-sized. Its antigen is still unknown. After CD4 positive bead selection, the CD4-negative fraction gave CD8 T cells. The source of the sample is a study of naive and memory T cell subsets. The study's findings and limits: Gini index rose across naive, CM, EM and EMRA in CD4 and CD8.

An equimolar mix of two oligonucleotides served as the beta constant-region primer for TRBC1 and TRBC2. The cDNA 3' end received a ligated single-stranded oligonucleotide carrying the SP2 primer and a 12-nucleotide UMI. MiXCR, applied by TCRdb to the UMI-ligation and nested PCR reads, yields one record per CDR3 protein. The repertoire holds tens of thousands of distinct CDR3 sequences, with roughly 13% as singletons. CDR1 LGHNA and CDR2 YNFKEQ come from the germline V gene. V was shortened by 2 bases and J by 2 bases, with 20 bases between the two germline ends. The CDR3 contains 18 residues. This chain links TRBV4-2 with TRBJ2-3; TRBD2 might be the D (6 bases). Sequencing used effector memory CD4+ T cells from blood. Subset noted: effector memory, CD45RA- CD27-. This TCR was recovered from a human donor in good health. This CDR3 is CASSQRGYRNLNTDTQYF. Written as DNA, the CDR3 is TGTGCCAGCAGCCAACGGGGGTACCGGAACCTGAACACAGATACGCAGTATTTT.